This T cell receptor (beta chain) is drawn from a study of shared clonotypes between healthy human individuals. Positively selected for CCR7, the CD45RO-negative cells used as naive CD8 cells excluded terminally differentiated effector memory CD45RA+ cells. Sequenced by immunoSEQ multiplex PCR; TCRdb stores in-frame clones only, minus some. The sample records millions of clones, 85% to 95% being singletons. This clone was seen once. The sample has other DNA sequences that encode this CDR3 too. Germline V gene sequence: CDR1 SGHDT, CDR2 YYEEEE. Deletions cut 1 base from V and 3 bases from J, with 8 bases between. This CDR3 comprises 14 residues.

The sample comprised naive CD8+ T cells sorted from blood. The receptor was derived from a man younger than 35 in good health. The chain combines TRBV5-6 with TRBJ1-5; tentative D call: TRBD1 (5 bases). The CDR3 loop is CASSLTGSNQPQHF. The CDR3 DNA reads TGTGCCAGCAGCTTGACAGGATCCAATCAGCCCCAGCATTTT.